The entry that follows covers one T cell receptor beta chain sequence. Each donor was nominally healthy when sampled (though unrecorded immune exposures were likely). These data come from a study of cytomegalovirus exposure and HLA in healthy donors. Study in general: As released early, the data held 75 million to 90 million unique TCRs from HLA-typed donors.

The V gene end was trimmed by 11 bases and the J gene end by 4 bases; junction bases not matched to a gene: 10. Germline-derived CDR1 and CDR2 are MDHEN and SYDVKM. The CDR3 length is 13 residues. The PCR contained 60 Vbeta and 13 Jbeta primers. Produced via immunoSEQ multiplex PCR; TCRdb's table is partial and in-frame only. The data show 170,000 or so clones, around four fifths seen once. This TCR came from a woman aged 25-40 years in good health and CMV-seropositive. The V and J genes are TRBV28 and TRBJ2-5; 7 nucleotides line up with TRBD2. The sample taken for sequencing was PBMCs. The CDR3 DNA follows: TGTGCCGCAAAAGCGAGCGGGATAGAGACCCAGTACTTC. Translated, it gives CAAKASGIETQYF.